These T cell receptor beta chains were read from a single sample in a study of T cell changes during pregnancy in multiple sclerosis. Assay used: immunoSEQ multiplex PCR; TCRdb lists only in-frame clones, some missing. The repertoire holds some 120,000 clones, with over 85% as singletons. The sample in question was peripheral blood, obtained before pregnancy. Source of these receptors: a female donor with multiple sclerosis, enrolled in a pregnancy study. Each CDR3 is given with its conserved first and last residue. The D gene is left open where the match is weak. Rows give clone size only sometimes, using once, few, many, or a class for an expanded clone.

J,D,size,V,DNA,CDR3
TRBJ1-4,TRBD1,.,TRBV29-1,TGCAGCGTCACAGGGGGTAAAAATGAAAAACTGTTTTTT,CSVTGGKNEKLFF
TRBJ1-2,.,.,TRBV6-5,TGTGCCAGCAGTGTGGACAGTAGCCCCGGTGGCTACACCTTC,CASSVDSSPGGYTF
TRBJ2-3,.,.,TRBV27,TGTGCCACACGTGACACCCCAGGGACGCAGTATTTT,CATRDTPGTQYF
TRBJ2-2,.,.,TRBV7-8,TGTGCCAGCAGCTTCAATACGGGTAACACCGGGGAGCTGTTTTTT,CASSFNTGNTGELFF
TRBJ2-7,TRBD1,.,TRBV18,TGTGCCAGCTCATCTATTCCGGGACAGGGAGACGAGCAGTACTTC,CASSSIPGQGDEQYF
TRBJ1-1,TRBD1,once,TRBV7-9,TGTGCCAGCAGCGCCGCGGGACAGGGTTTTACTGAAGCTTTCTTT,CASSAAGQGFTEAFF
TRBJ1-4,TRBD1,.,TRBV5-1,TGCGCCAGCAGCCGGGGTTTGGGACAGGGATTTGAAAAACTGTTTTTT,CASSRGLGQGFEKLFF
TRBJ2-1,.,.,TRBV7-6,TGTGCCAGCAGCTTAGCGCGGGAAAGGCAGTTCTTC,CASSLARERQFF
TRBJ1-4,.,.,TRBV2,TGTGCCAGCAGGTCAGGGTCAACTAATGAAAAACTGTTTTTT,CASRSGSTNEKLFF
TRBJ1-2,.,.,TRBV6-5,TGTGCCAGCAGTTACAGGCAGGGCGGTGGCTACACCTTC,CASSYRQGGGYTF
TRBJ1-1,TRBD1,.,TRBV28,TGTGCCAGCAGTCGGGGACAGGGGGCTCTTATGAACACTGAAGCTTTCTTT,CASSRGQGALMNTEAFF
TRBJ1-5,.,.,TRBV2,TGTGCCAGCAGTGGATGGTACAGCATTTATAGCAATCAGCCCCAGCATTTT,CASSGWYSIYSNQPQHF
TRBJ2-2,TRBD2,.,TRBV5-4,TGTGCCAGCAGCTCGGGACTAGCTGAATCCGGGGAGCTGTTTTTT,CASSSGLAESGELFF
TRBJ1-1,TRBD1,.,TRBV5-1,TGCGCCAGCAGTCGGACAGGGCTTAGTCGGGACACTGAAGCTTTCTTT,CASSRTGLSRDTEAFF
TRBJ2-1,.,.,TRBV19,TGTGCCAGTAGTATAGGAGGGAGCGCTTACAATGAGCAGTTCTTC,CASSIGGSAYNEQFF
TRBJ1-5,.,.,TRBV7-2,TGTGCCAGCAGCTTAGCGGGAGGGTCTAGTCAGCCCCAGCATTTT,CASSLAGGSSQPQHF
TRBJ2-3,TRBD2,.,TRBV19,TGTGCCAGTAAACGGGAGGGTGCAGATACGCAGTATTTT,CASKREGADTQYF
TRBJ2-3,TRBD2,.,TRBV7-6,TGTGCCAGCAGCAGCGGGGGGGCTTCAGATACGCAGTATTTT,CASSSGGASDTQYF
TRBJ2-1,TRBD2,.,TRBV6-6,TGTGCCAGCACCCCGACTAGCGGGAGTAGTGGTGAGCAGTTCTTC,CASTPTSGSSGEQFF
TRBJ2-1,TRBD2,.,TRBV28,TGTGCCAGCAGCCTCCGGGGGGGGCAGGGACCCCCCAGCTCCTACAATGAGCAGTTCTTC,CASSLRGGQGPPSSYNEQFF
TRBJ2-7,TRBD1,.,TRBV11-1,TGTGCCAGCAGTCGGACAGGGGGCACCACCTACGAGCAGTACTTC,CASSRTGGTTYEQYF
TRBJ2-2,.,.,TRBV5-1,TGCGCCAGCAGCTTTTTGGCCGGGAACGGGAACACCGGGGAGCTGTTTTTT,CASSFLAGNGNTGELFF
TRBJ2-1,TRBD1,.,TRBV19,TGTGCCAGTAGTTTAGACAGGGAAGTTGAGCAGTTCTTC,CASSLDREVEQFF
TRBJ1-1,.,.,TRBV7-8,TGTGCCAGCAGCTTAGCATCATCGAACACTGAAGCTTTCTTT,CASSLASSNTEAFF
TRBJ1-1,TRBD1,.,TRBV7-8,TGTGCCAGCAGCTTAGAGAGGGGGCGGACTGAAGCTTTCTTT,CASSLERGRTEAFF
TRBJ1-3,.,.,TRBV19,TGTGCCAGTAATGCAGGGATTCTCTCTGGAAACACCATATATTTT,CASNAGILSGNTIYF
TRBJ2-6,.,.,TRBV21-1,TGTGCCAGCAGCAAAGGGGCTAAATCCCCATCTGGGGCCAACGTCCTGACTTTC,CASSKGAKSPSGANVLTF
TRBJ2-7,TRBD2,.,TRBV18,TGTGCCAGCTCACCACCCTTAGCGGGAGACGAGCAGTACTTC,CASSPPLAGDEQYF
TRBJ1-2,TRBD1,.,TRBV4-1,TGCGCCAGCAGCCAGGTGGGACAGTACTATGGCTACACCTTC,CASSQVGQYYGYTF
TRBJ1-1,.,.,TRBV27,TGTGCCAGCAGTCCCTTCAGGATGAACACTGAAGCTTTCTTT,CASSPFRMNTEAFF
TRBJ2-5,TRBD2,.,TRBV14,TGTGCCAGCAGCCAAGCTAGCGGGAGTCAAGAGACCCAGTACTTC,CASSQASGSQETQYF
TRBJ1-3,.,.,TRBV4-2,TGTGCCAGCAGCCAAGACAAAGGAGGCCGGGGAAACACCATATATTTT,CASSQDKGGRGNTIYF
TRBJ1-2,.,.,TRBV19,TGTGCCAGTAGTAAAGCCTATGGCTACACCTTC,CASSKAYGYTF
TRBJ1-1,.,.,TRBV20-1,TGCAGTGCTAGGTTGGGCTCAGCTTTCTTT,CSARLGSAFF
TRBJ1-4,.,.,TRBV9,TGTGCCAGCAGCGTCTATGGGGGGGGCGGTGAAAAACTGTTTTTT,CASSVYGGGGEKLFF
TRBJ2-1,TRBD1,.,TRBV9,TGTGCCAGCAGCATGGGGACAGGGGGCATCTATGAGCAGTTCTTC,CASSMGTGGIYEQFF
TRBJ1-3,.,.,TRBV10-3,TGTGCCATCAGTGAGTCAAGTAGGGGGACTGGAAACACCATATATTTT,CAISESSRGTGNTIYF
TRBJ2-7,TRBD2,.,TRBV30,TGTGCCTGGAGTGTCCCTGGACTAGCCGCATTAGCCTCCTACGAGCAGTACTTC,CAWSVPGLAALASYEQYF
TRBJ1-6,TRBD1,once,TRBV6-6,TGTGCCAGCAGTCATAACCAAGGGACAGGGAATTCACCCCTCCACTTT,CASSHNQGTGNSPLHF
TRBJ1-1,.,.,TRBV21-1,TGTGCCAGCAGCAAAGAGGGGACAGTCAGGAACACTGAAGCTTTCTTT,CASSKEGTVRNTEAFF
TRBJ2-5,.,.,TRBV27,TGTGCCAGCCGGGGGGCGAAGACCCAGTACTTC,CASRGAKTQYF
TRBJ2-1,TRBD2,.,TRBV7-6,TGTGCCAGCAGCTCTCAGACTAGCGGGGTCCGCTACAATGAGCAGTTCTTC,CASSSQTSGVRYNEQFF
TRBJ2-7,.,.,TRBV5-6,TGTGCCAGCAGCTTGGTGCCGCAGGGCGCTTACGAGCAGTACTTC,CASSLVPQGAYEQYF
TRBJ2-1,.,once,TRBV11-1,TGTGCCAGCAGCTTATTTGGCGGGATTCAATCTGAGCAGTTCTTC,CASSLFGGIQSEQFF
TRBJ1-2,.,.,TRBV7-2,TGTGCCAGCAGCTTAGACAGGGTTGGGGGCTACACCTTC,CASSLDRVGGYTF
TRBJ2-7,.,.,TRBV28,TGTGCCAGCAGCCGCCCCGTAGACAGTTCCTACGAGCAGTACTTC,CASSRPVDSSYEQYF
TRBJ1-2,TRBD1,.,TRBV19,TGTGCCAGTACCACAGGGGCTTCTTGGTATGGCTACACCTTC,CASTTGASWYGYTF
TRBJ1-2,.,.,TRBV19,TGTGCCAGTAAACTACCGGGTGTCGCTCATGGCTACACCTTC,CASKLPGVAHGYTF
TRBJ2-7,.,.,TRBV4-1,TGCGCCAGCAGCCAAGCGCGTGGTTTCGAGCAGTACTTC,CASSQARGFEQYF
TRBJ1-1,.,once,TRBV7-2,TGTGCCAGCAGCCTGGACAGAAACACTGAAGCTTTCTTT,CASSLDRNTEAFF